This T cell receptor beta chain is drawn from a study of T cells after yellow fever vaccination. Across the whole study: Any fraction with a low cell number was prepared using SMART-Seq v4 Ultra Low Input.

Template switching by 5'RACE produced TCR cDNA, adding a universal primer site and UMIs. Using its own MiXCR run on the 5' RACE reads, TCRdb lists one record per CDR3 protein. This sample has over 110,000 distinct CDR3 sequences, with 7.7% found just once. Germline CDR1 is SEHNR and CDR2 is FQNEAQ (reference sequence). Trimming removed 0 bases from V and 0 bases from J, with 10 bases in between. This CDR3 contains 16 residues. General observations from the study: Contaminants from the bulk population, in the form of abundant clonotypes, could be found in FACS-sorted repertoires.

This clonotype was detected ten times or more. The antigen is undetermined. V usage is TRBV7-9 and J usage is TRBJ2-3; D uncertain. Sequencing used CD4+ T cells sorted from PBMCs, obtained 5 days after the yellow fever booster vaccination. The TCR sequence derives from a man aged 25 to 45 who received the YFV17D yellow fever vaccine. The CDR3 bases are TGTGCCAGCAGCTTAGCGAAGGGAACTAGCACAGATACGCAGTATTTT. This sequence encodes CASSLAKGTSTDTQYF.